This TCR beta chain originates from a study of CD8 T cells in ankylosing spondylitis. Each CDR3 protein gets one entry after TCRdb re-called the 5' RACE reads with MiXCR. Of approximately 220,000 distinct CDR3 sequences listed, over 9.5% are singletons. Overall study findings and caveats: Within ankylosing spondylitis blood, a TCR beta motif made up of roughly eight highly homologous variants appeared to be characteristic. Researchers reportedly found disease-linked clones significantly enriched in matched ankylosing spondylitis synovial fluid.

The CDR3 loop spans 14 amino acids. Germline values: CDR1 SEHNR, CDR2 FQNEAQ (reference sequence). V trimming: 5 bases; J trimming: 4 bases; junction bases outside the gene matches: 5. This clonotype turned up a few times. Its specificity is not known. The V gene is TRBV7-9, the J gene TRBJ2-5, with 9 bases that match TRBD2. The sequencing input was blood, either unsorted or a sorted T cell fraction (not recorded which). This receptor was taken from a male donor with ankylosing spondylitis or in good health (not recorded which). This CDR3 is CASSGSGGRETQYF. The CDR3 DNA reads as TGTGCCAGCAGCGGTAGCGGGGGAAGAGAGACCCAGTACTTC.